Below, one TCR beta chain is given with its context. Its antigen is currently unknown. This sample is drawn from a study of T cell responses to AZD1222 COVID-19 vaccine. General study findings and limits: Baseline seropositivity characterized only a handful of AZD1222 recipients.

Here immunoSEQ multiplex PCR was the method, and the copy in TCRdb shows in-frame clones only, minus some. This repertoire shows about 150,000 clones, about 89% found once; its top ten account for around 1.3%. CDR3 length: 13 residues. The V end lost 4 bases, the J end lost 6 bases, and 10 bases lay between the germline ends. In germline, CDR1 is MNHEY, CDR2 SMNVEV (reference sequence). Pooled samples include second doses given at about 4 or 12 weeks. The sequenced sample was peripheral blood, obtained 28 days after the second AZD1222 dose. This TCR derives from an adult who received the AZD1222 COVID-19 vaccine. The chain combines TRBV27 with TRBJ2-1, with D hard to call. The CDR3 protein is CASSSYLVNEQFF. The CDR3 DNA reads TGTGCCAGCAGTTCTTACCTAGTCAATGAGCAGTTCTTC.